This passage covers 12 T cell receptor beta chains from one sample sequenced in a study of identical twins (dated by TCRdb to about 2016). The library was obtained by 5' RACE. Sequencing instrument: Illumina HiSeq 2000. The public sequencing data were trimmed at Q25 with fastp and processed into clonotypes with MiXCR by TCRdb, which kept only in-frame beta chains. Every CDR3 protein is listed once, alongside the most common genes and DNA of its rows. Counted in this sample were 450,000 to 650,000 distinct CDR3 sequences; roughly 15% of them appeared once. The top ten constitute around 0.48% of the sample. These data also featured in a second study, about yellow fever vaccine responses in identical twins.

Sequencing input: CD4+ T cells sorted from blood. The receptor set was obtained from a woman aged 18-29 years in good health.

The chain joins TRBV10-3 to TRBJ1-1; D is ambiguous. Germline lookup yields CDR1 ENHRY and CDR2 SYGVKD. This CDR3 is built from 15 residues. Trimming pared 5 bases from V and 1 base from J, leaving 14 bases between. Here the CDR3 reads CAISPTDTRNTEAFF. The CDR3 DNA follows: TGTGCCATCAGTCCGACTGATACAAGGAACACTGAAGCTTTCTTT.

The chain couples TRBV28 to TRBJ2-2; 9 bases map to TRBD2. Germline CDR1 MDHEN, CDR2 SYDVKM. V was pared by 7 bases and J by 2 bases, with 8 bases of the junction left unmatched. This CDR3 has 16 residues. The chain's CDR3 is CASTKNSGGNTGELFF. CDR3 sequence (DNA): TGTGCCAGCACCAAAAATAGCGGGGGTAACACCGGGGAGCTGTTTTTT.

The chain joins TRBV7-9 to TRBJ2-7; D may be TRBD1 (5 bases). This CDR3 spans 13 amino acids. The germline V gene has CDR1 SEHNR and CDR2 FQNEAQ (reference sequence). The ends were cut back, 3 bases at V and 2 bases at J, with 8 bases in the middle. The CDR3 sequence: CASSLTAAYEQYV. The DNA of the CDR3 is TGTGCCAGCAGCTTGACAGCCGCCTACGAGCAGTACGTC.

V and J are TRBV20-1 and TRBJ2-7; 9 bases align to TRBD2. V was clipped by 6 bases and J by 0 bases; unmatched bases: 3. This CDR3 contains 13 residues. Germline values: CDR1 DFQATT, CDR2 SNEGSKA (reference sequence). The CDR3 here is CSALAGSSYEQYF. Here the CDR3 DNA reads TGCAGTGCCCTAGCGGGAAGCTCCTACGAGCAGTACTTC.

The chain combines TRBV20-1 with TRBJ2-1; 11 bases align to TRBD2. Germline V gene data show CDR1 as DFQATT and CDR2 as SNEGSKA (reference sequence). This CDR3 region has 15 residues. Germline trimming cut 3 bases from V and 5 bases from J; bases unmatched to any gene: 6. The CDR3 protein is CSARPPGLADNEQFF. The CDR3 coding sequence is TGCAGTGCTAGGCCCCCGGGACTAGCGGACAATGAGCAGTTCTTC.

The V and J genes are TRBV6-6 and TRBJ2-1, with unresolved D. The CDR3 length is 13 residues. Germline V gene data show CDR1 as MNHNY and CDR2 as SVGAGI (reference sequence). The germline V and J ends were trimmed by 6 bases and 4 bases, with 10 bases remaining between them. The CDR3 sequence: CASSLVQYNEQFF. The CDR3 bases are TGTGCCAGCAGCCTCGTCCAGTACAATGAGCAGTTCTTC.

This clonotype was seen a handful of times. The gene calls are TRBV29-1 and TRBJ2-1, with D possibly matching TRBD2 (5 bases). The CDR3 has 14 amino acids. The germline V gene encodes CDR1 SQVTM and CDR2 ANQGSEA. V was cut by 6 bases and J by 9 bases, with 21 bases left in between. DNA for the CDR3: TGCAGCGTCCGAGGAGCAGCGGCCGGTGGTGAGCAGTTCTTC. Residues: CSVRGAAAGGEQFF.

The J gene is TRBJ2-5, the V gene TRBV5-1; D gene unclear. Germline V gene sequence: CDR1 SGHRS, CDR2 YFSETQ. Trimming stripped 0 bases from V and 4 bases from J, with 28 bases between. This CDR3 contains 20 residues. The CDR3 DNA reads TGCGCCAGCAGCTTGGATGGAGTAGCCGGCGGTTGGAGCTGGTCAGAGACCCAGTACTTC. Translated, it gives CASSLDGVAGGWSWSETQYF.

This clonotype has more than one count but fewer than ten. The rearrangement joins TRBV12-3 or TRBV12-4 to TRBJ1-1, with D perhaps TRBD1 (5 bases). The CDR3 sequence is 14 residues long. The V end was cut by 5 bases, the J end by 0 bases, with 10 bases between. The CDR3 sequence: CASSTAGLNTEAFF. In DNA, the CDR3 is TGTGCCAGCAGTACGGCGGGGCTGAACACTGAAGCTTTCTTT.

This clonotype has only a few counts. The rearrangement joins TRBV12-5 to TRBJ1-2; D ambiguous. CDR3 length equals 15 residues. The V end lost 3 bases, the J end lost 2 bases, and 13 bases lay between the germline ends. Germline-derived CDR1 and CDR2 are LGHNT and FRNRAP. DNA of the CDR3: TGTGCTAGTGGTTTACCGGACTTACCGAACTATGGCTACACCTTC. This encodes CASGLPDLPNYGYTF.

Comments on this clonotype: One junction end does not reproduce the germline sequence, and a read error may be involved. The CDR3 nucleotides read TGTGTCAGCAGTTTAATTGGCGGGCGCACAGATACGCAGTATTTT. Translation gives CVSSLIGGRTDTQYF. V usage is TRBV12-3 or TRBV12-4 and J usage is TRBJ2-3; TRBD2 is a possible D gene (5 bases). This CDR3 has 15 residues.

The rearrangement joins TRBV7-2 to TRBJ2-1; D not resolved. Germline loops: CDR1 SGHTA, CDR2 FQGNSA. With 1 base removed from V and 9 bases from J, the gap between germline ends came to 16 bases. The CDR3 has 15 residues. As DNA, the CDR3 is TGTGCCAGCAGCTTAGACGCCAGCGTAGTTGCTGAGCAGTTCTTC. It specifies CASSLDASVVAEQFF.